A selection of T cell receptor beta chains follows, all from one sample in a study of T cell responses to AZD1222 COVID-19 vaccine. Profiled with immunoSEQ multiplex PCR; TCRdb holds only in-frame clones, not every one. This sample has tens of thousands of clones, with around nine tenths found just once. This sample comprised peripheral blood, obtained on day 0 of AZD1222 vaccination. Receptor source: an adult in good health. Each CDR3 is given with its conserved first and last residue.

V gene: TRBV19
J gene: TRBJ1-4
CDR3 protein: CASKEGPGYATNEKLFF

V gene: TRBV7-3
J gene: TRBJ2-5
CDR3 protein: CASSPAGTGGRETQYF

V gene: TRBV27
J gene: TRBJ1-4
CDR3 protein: CASSSVGGGEKLFF

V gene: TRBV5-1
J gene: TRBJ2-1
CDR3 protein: CASSLVGGPYNEQFF

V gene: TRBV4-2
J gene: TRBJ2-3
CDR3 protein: CASSQVPAGGRGDTQYF

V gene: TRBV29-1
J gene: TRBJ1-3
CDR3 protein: CSVEDKGNREPLYF

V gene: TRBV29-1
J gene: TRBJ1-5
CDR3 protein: CSVEAGGGQPQHF

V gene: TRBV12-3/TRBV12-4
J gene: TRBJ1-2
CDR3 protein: CASSQGFNYGYTF

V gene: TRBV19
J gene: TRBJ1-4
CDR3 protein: CASKGVANEKLFF

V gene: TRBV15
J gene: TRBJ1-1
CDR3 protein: CATSRDRANTEAFF

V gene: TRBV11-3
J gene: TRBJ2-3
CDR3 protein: CASSLVGDTQYF

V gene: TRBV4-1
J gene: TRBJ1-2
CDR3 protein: CASSPPSGVGQSYGYTF

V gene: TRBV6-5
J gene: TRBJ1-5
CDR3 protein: CASSSFGANQPQHF

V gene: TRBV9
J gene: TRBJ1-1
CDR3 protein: CASSGAGQVTEAFF

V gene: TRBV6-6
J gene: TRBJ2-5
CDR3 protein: CASSYRGPQYF

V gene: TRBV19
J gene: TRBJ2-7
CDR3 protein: CASSGGGYEQYF

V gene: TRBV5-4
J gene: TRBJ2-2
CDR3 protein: CASSLGLAGATGELFF

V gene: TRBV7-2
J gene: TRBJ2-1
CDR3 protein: CASSPDDETYNEQFF

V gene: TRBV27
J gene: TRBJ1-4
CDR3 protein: CASSLGGNNEKLFF

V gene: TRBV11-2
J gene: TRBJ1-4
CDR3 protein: CASSLDPVRGSYEKLFF

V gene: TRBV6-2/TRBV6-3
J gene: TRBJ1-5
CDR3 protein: CASSYSPRVGRQPQHF

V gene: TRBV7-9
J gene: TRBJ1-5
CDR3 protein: CASSLEGLIGNQPQHF

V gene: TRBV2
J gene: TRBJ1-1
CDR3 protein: CASSRRGAVTEAFF

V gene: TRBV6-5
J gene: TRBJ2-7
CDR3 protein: CASSMNYEQYF

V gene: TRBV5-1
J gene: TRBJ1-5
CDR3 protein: CASSFEGMEPQHF

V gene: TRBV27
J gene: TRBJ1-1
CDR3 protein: CASSLAGAGGGTEAFF

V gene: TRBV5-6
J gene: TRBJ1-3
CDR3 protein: CASSSSDRGDTIYF

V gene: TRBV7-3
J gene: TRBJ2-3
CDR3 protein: CASSRGAGPASDTQYF

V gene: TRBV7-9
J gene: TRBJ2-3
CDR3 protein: CASSLVAGADTQYF

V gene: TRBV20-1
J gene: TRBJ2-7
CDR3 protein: CSASRSDGSEQYF

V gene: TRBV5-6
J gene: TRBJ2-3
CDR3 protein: CASSRLASSTDTQYF

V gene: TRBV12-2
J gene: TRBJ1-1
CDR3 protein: CASRFRRGLLNTEAFF

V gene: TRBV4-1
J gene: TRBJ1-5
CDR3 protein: CASSQVFGRAARQPQHF

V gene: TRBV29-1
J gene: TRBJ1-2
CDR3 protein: CSVEDPGQGHGYTF

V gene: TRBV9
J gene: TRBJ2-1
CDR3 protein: CASSVGGGPTYNEQFF

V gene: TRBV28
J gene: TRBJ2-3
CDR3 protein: CASSWDLAGAQYF

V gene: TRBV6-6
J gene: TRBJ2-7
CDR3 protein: CASSYNPGQRYEQYF

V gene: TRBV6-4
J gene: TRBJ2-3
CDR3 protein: CASSDSTSGGLTDTQYF

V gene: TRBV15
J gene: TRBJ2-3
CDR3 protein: CATSRATDTQYF